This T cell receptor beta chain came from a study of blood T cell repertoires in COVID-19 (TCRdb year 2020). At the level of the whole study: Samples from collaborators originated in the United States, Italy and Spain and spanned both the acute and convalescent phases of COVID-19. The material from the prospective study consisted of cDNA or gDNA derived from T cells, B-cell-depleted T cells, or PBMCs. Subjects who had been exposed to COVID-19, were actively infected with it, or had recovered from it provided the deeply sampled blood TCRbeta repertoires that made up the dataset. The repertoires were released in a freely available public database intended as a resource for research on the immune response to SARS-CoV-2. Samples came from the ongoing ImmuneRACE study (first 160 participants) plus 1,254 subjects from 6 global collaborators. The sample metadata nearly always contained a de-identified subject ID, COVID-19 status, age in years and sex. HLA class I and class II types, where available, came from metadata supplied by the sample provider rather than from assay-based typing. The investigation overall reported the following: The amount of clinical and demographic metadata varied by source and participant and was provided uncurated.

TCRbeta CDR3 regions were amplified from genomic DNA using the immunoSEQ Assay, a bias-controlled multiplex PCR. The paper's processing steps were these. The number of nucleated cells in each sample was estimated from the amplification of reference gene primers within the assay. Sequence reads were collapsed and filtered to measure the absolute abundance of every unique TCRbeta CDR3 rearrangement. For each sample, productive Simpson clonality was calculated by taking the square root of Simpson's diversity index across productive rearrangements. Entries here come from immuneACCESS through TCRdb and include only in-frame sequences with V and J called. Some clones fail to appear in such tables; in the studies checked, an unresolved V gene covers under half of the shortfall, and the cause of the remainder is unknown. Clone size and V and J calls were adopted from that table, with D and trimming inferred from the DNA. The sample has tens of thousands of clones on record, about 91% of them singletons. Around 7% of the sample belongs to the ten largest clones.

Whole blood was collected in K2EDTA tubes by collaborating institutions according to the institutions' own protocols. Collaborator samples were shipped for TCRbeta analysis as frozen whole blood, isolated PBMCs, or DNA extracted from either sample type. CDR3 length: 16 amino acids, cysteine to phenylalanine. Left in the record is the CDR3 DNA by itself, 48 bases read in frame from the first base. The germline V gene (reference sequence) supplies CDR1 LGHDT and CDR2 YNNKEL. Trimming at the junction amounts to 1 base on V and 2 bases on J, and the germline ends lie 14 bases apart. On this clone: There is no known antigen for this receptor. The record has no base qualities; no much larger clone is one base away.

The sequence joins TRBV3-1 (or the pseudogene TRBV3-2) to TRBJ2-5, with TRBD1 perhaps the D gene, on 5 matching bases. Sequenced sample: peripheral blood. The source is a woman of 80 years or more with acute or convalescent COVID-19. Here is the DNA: TGTGCCAGCAGCCAAGGAGTGACAGACCTTCAAGAGACCCAGTACTTC. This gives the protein CASSQGVTDLQETQYF.